A selection of T cell receptor beta chains follows, all from one sample in a study of memory CD4+ T cells and cytomegalovirus serostatus. Method: immunoSEQ multiplex PCR; TCRdb's copy keeps in-frame clones and lacks some. The repertoire holds about 50,000 clones, with around four fifths as singletons. Material for sequencing was memory CD4+ T cells from blood. The receptors were sampled from an adult in good health and CMV-seronegative. The CDR3 runs from the conserved cysteine through the conserved F or W. A D gene is named only where the DNA matches it firmly. Not every row has a clone size; where given, it reads once, few, many or a size class.

clone_size	d_call	v_call	j_call	cdr3_aa	cdr3_nt
-	-	TRBV19	TRBJ1-5	CASRIDRHSNQPQHF	TGTGCCAGTAGAATCGACAGACATAGCAATCAGCCCCAGCATTTT
few	TRBD1	TRBV30	TRBJ1-5	CAWRSPRTGVGQPQHF	TGTGCCTGGAGATCCCCACGGACAGGGGTTGGACAGCCCCAGCATTTT
-	-	TRBV7-6	TRBJ2-5	CASSPPRGLRDRQETQYF	TGTGCCAGCAGCCCCCCCCGGGGGCTCCGGGACAGACAAGAGACCCAGTACTTC
-	TRBD1	TRBV29-1	TRBJ2-5	CIGLVGQGNQETQYF	TGCATAGGCCTAGTGGGACAGGGGAACCAAGAGACCCAGTACTTC
few	-	TRBV2	TRBJ1-1	CASSERTEAFF	TGTGCCAGCAGTGAACGAACTGAAGCTTTCTTT
medium-sized	-	TRBV12-5	TRBJ1-4	CASGLTGRGTNEKLFF	TGTGCTAGTGGTTTGACAGGGAGGGGTACTAATGAAAAACTGTTTTTT
-	-	TRBV10-2	TRBJ1-3	CASSEGAVSGNTIYF	TGCGCCAGCAGTGAGGGGGCGGTCTCTGGAAACACCATATATTTT
-	TRBD2	TRBV7-9	TRBJ2-1	CASSLASGIPYNEQFF	TGTGCCAGCAGCTTAGCGAGCGGGATCCCTTACAATGAGCAGTTCTTC
-	TRBD1	TRBV29-1	TRBJ2-2	CSVGTGGTGELFF	TGCAGCGTTGGAACAGGGGGCACCGGGGAGCTGTTTTTT
-	-	TRBV29-1	TRBJ2-7	CSVVLGYEQYF	TGCAGCGTTGTTCTAGGGTACGAGCAGTACTTC